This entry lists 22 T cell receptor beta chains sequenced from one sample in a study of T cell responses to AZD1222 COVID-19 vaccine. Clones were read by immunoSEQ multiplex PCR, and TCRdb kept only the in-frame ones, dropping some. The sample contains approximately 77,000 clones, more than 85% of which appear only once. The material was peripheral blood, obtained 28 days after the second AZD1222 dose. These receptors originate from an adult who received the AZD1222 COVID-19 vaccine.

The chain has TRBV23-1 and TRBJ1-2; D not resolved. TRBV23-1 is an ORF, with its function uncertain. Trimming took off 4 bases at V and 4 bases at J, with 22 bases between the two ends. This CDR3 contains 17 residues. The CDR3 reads CASSPWGKGKYGYGYTF. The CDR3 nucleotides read TGCGCCAGCAGTCCGTGGGGAAAGGGTAAGTACGGCTATGGCTACACCTTC.

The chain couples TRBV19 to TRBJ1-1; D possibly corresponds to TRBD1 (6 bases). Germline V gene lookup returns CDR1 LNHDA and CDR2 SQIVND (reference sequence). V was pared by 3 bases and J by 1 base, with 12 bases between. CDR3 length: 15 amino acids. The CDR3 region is CASSISGGANTEAFF. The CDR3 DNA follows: TGTGCCAGTAGTATCAGCGGGGGCGCGAACACTGAAGCTTTCTTT.

The CDR3 protein is CASSLGDRISGNTIYF. Written as DNA, the CDR3 is TGCGCCAGCAGCTTGGGGGACAGAATCTCTGGAAACACCATATATTTT. The V gene is TRBV5-1, the J gene TRBJ1-3, with TRBD1 matching 7 bases. The CDR3 has 16 residues. CDR1 is SGHRS, CDR2 YFSETQ, per germline. V was clipped by 0 bases and J by 0 bases; unmatched bases: 3. The full variable domain, in which reference TRBV5-1 and TRBJ1-3 provide the parts outside the CDR3, is KAGVTQTPRYLIKTRGQQVTLSCSPISGHRSVSWYQQTPGQGLQFLFEYFSETQRNKGNFPGRFSGRQFSNSRSEMNVSTLELGDSALYLCASSLGDRISGNTIYFGEGSWLTVV.

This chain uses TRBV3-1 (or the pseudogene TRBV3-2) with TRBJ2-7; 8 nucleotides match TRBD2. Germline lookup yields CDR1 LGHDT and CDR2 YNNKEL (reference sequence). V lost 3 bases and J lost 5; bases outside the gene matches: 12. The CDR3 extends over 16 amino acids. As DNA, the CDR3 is TGTGCCAGCAGCCACTATCTGCCAGCGGGAGAACACGAGCAGTACTTC. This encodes CASSHYLPAGEHEQYF.

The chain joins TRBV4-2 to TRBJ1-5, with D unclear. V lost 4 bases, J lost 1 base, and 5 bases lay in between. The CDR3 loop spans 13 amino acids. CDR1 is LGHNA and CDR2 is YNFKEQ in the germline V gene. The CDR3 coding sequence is TGTGCCAGCAGCCCCGACAGCAATCAGCCCCAGCATTTT. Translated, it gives CASSPDSNQPQHF.

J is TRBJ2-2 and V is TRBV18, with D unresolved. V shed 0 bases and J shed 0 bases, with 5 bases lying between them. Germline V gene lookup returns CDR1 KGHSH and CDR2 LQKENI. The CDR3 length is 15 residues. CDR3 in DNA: TGTGCCAGCTCACCACCCCCCTCGAACACCGGGGAGCTGTTTTTT. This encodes CASSPPPSNTGELFF. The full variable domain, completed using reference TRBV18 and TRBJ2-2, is NAGVMQNPRHLVRRRGQEARLRCSPMKGHSHVYWYRQLPEEGLKFMVYLQKENIIDESGMPKERFSAEFPKEGPSILRIQQVVRGDSAAYFCASSPPPSNTGELFFGEGSRLTVL.

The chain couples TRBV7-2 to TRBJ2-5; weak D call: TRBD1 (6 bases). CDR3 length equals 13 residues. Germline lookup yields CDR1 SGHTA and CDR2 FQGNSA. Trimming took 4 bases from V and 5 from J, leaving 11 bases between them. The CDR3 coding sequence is TGTGCCAGCAGCTCACGCAGGGGCGAGACCCAGTACTTC. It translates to CASSSRRGETQYF. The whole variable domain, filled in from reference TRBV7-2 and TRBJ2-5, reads GAGVSQSPSNKVTEKGKDVELRCDPISGHTALYWYRQSLGQGLEFLIYFQGNSAPDKSGLPSDRFSAERTGGSVSTLTIQRTQQEDSAVYLCASSSRRGETQYFGPGTRLLVL.

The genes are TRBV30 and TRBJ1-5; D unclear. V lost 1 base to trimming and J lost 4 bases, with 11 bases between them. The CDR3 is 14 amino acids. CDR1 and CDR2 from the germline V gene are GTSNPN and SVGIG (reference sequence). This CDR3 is CAWSGGSGNQPQHF. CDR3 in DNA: TGTGCCTGGAGTGGAGGGAGCGGGAATCAGCCCCAGCATTTT. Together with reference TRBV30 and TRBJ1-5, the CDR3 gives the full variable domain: SQTIHQWPATLVQPVGSPLSLECTVEGTSNPNLYWYRQAAGRGLQLLFYSVGIGQISSEVPQNLSASRPQDRQFILSSKKLLLSDSGFYLCAWSGGSGNQPQHFGDGTRLSIL.

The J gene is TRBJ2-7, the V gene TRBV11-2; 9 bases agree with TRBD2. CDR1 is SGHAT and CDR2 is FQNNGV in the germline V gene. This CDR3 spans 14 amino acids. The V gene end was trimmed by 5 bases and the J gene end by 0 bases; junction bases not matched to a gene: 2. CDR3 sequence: CASSISGSSYEQYF. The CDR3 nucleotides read TGTGCCAGCAGCATTAGCGGGAGCTCCTACGAGCAGTACTTC.

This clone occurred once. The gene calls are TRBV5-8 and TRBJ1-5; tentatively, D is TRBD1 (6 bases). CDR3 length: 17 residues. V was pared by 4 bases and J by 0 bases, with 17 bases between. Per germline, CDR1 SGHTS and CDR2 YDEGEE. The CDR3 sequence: CASSRMWGRDSNQPQHF. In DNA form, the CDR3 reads TGTGCCAGCAGCCGGATGTGGGGGCGGGATAGCAATCAGCCCCAGCATTTT.

In nucleotides, the CDR3 is TGTGCCAGCAGAACAGGGTTCACCGGGGAGCTGTTTTTT. Protein sequence: CASRTGFTGELFF. This chain joins TRBV28 and TRBJ2-2, with a weak D call TRBD1 (6 bases). This CDR3 is 13 amino acids long. Per the germline V gene, CDR1 is MDHEN and CDR2 is SYDVKM. V was cut by 6 bases and J by 4 bases, with 9 bases left in between. Full variable domain (rest looked up from reference TRBV28 and TRBJ2-2): DVKVTQSSRYLVKRTGEKVFLECVQDMDHENMFWYRQDPGLGLRLIYFSYDVKMKEKGDIPEGYSVSREKKERFSLILESASTNQTSMYLCASRTGFTGELFFGEGSRLTVL.

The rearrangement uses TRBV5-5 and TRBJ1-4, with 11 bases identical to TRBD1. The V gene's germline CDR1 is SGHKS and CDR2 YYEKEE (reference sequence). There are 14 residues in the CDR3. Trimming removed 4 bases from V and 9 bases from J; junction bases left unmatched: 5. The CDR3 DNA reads TGTGCCAGCAGCCTGGGACAGGGGGACCAAAAACTGTTTTTT. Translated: CASSLGQGDQKLFF.

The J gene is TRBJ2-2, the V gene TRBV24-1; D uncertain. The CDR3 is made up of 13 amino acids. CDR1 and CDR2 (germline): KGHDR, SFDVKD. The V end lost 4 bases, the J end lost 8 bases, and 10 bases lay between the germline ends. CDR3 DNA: TGTGCCACCAGTGACCACCCCCGGGGGGAGCTGTTTTTT. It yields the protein CATSDHPRGELFF.

Here the CDR3 reads CASSPNYGYTF. CDR3 in DNA: TGTGCCAGCAGCCCTAACTATGGCTACACCTTC. This chain uses TRBV12-3 or TRBV12-4 with TRBJ1-2; D gene unclear. V was pared by 6 bases and J by 0 bases, with 2 bases between. The CDR3 is made up of 11 amino acids.

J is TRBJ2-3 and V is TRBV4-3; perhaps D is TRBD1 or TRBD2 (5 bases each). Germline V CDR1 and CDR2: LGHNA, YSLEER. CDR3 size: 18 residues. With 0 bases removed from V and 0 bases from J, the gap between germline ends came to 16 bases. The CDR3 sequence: CASSQDLARGSSTDTQYF. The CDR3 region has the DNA TGCGCCAGCAGCCAAGATCTGGCCCGGGGCTCCAGCACAGATACGCAGTATTTT.

DNA for the CDR3: TGTGCCAGCAGTTCTCGACCTGGCTTCTCTGGAAACACCATATATTTT. Amino acid sequence: CASSSRPGFSGNTIYF. The chain uses TRBV6-6 and TRBJ1-3; D is ambiguous. Between the trimmed V and J ends, which lost 4 bases and 0 bases, there was a span of 13 bases. There are 16 residues in the CDR3. Per the germline V gene, CDR1 is MNHNY and CDR2 is SVGAGI (reference sequence).

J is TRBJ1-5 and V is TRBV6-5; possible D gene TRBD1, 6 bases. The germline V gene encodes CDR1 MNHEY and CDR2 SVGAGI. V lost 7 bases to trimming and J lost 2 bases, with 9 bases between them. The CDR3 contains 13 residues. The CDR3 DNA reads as TGTGCCAGCACGGGGGCGGGCAATCAGCCCCAGCATTTT. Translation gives CASTGAGNQPQHF.

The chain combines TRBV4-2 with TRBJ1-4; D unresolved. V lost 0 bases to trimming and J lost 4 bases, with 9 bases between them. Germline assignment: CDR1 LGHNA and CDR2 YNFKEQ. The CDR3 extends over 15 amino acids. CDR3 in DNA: TGTGCCAGCAGCCAAGATAAACAGCATAATGAAAAACTGTTTTTT. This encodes CASSQDKQHNEKLFF.

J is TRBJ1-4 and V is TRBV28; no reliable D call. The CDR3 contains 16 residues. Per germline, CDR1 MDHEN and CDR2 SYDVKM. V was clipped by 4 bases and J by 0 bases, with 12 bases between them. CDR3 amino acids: CASSWVDAATNEKLFF. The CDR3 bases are TGTGCCAGCAGTTGGGTGGACGCTGCAACTAATGAAAAACTGTTTTTT.

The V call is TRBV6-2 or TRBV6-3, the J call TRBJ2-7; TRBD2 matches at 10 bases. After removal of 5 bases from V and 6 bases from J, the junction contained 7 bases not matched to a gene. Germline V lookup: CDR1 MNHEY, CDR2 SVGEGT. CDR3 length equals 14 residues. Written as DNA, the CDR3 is TGTGCCAGCAGTCTACTAGCGGGACGATCCGAGCAGTACTTC. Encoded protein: CASSLLAGRSEQYF.

The CDR3 protein is CASSTQGTTNEKLFF. The DNA of the CDR3 is TGTGCCAGCAGCACACAGGGGACAACTAATGAAAAACTGTTTTTT. The chain carries TRBV5-4 and TRBJ1-4; 7 nucleotides match TRBD1. Germline trimming cut 4 bases from V and 0 bases from J; bases unmatched to any gene: 3. Germline V gene sequence: CDR1 SGHNT, CDR2 YYREEE (reference sequence). The length of the CDR3 is 15 residues. The whole variable domain, filled in from reference TRBV5-4 and TRBJ1-4, reads ETGVTQSPTHLIKTRGQQVTLRCSSQSGHNTVSWYQQALGQGPQFIFQYYREEENGRGNFPPRFSGLQFPNYSSELNVNALELDDSALYLCASSTQGTTNEKLFFGSGTQLSVL.

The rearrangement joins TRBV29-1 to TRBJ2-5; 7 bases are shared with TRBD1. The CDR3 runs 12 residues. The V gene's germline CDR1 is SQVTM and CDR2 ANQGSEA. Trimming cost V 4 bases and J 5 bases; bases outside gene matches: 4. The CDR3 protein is CSVVTGLETQYF. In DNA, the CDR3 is TGCAGCGTTGTGACAGGGTTGGAGACCCAGTACTTC.